The 4 T cell receptor beta chains in this list originate from one sample, sequenced in a study of human T cells and chemical hapten exposure. TCRdb independently ran MiXCR on the RACE reads; one entry per CDR3 protein. This table holds approximately 370,000 distinct CDR3 sequences, 5.5% found once. As for time point: pre-sensitization, week 0. This sample's treatment: therapeutic diphenylcyclopropenone sensitization with weekly scalp DPC. This specimen consisted of whole blood, obtained in connection with sensitization to the hapten diphenylcyclopropenone (DPC). These TCRs come from a woman aged 18-35 years with alopecia areata. Some clones in this sample may be carry-over from other donors' samples.

The table lists this clonotype with many counts. V is TRBV7-3 and J is TRBJ1-2, with D possibly TRBD1 on 5 matching bases. The CDR3 is 13 residues long. V lost 2 bases and J 5 bases, leaving 9 bases between the germline ends. The germline gives CDR1 SGHTA, CDR2 FQGTGA. CDR3 DNA sequence: TGTGCCAGCAGCTTAGACAGCGAATATGGCTACACCTTC. Residues: CASSLDSEYGYTF.

This rearrangement joins TRBV5-5 to TRBJ1-4; perhaps TRBD1 as D (5 bases). Germline lookup yields CDR1 SGHKS and CDR2 YYEKEE (reference sequence). There are 17 residues in the CDR3. V lost 0 bases to trimming and J lost 8 bases, with 20 bases between them. The CDR3 DNA sequence: TGTGCCAGCAGCTTGGAGGGGTTTTCTGAAGTAGAAGAAAAACTGTTTTTT. This codes for CASSLEGFSEVEEKLFF.

A few counts support this clonotype. The chain combines TRBV11-2 with TRBJ1-1; 8 bases agree with TRBD1. The CDR3 is 16 amino acids. V lost 2 bases to trimming and J lost 5 bases; unmatched junction nucleotides: 10. Germline CDR1 reads SGHAT; CDR2 reads FQNNGV. The CDR3 coding sequence is TGTGCCAGCAGCTTACTCAGGACAGGGCGGAGAACTGAAGCTTTCTTT. Translation: CASSLLRTGRRTEAFF.

Ten or more counts support this clonotype. CDR3 sequence: CASSTTGETDTQYF. Written as DNA, the CDR3 is TGTGCCAGCAGTACCACAGGAGAGACAGATACGCAGTATTTT. The chain recombines TRBV6-2 or TRBV6-3 with TRBJ2-3; D may be TRBD1 (5 bases). The CDR3 is 14 residues long. The V end lost 5 bases, the J end lost 3 bases, and 12 bases lay between the germline ends. The germline gives CDR1 MNHEY, CDR2 SVGEGT.